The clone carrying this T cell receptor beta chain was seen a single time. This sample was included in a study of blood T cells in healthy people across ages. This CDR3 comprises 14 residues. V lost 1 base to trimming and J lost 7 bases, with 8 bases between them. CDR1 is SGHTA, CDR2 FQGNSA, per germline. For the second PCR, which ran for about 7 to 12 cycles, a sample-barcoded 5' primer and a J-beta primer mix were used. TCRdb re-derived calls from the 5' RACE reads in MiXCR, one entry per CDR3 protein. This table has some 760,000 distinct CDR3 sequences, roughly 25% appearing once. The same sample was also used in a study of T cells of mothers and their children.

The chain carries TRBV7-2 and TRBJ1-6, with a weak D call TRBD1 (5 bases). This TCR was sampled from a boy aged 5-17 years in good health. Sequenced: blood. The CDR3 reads CASSLGDVNSPLHF. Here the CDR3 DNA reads TGTGCCAGCAGCTTAGGGGACGTAAATTCACCCCTCCACTTT.